Listed below are T cell receptor beta chains from one sample, sequenced in a study of blood T cell repertoires in COVID-19. Some clones are missing from TCRdb's copy, which holds only in-frame ones; the method was immunoSEQ multiplex PCR. The sample holds 50,000 to 80,000 clones, 75% to 85% seen once. The sequenced sample consisted of peripheral blood. These receptors all stem from a woman aged 55-75 years with acute or convalescent COVID-19. CDR3s include the opening cysteine and the closing phenylalanine or tryptophan.

j_call v_call cdr3_aa
TRBJ2-3 TRBV10-3 CAISAGTSGDTQYF
TRBJ1-2 TRBV4-1 CASSQMSFEGYTF
TRBJ1-6 TRBV5-1 CASSLRQGANSPLHF
TRBJ2-7 TRBV5-4 CASSSDPGLAYEQYF
TRBJ1-2 TRBV10-1 CASSDPGTTYGYTF
TRBJ2-1 TRBV9 CASSVYYAGTGNEQFF
TRBJ1-1 TRBV4-1 CASSGTGRTEAFF
TRBJ2-2 TRBV14 CASSPVRLHTGELFF
TRBJ2-3 TRBV7-6 CASSLTSGGAFSTDTQYF
TRBJ2-3 TRBV7-3 CASSLIAGGTDTQYF
TRBJ1-2 TRBV7-3 CASSPSGGGVYGYTF
TRBJ2-7 TRBV9 CASSVATEGHEQYF
TRBJ2-3 TRBV19 CASTSTGGAGFTDTQYF
TRBJ2-2 TRBV5-6 CASSLDISGELFF
TRBJ2-1 TRBV2 CATVLASNEQFF
TRBJ1-3 TRBV6-1 CASSGTGGSSGNTIYF
TRBJ1-5 TRBV19 CASSITGVSNQPQHF
TRBJ1-3 TRBV11-2 CASSRHGGVPGNTIYF
TRBJ2-5 TRBV5-4 CASSPASGGQETQYF
TRBJ1-5 TRBV19 CASSMQGASNQPQHF
TRBJ2-1 TRBV6-1 CASSENQLIANEQFF
TRBJ1-6 TRBV18 CASSLREDRGALHF
TRBJ2-7 TRBV7-6 CASSPTPRQGAGYEQYF
TRBJ2-3 TRBV6-4 CASSGKFSAVPDTQYF
TRBJ2-2 TRBV7-3 CASSPGQRVNTGELFF
TRBJ1-2 TRBV2 CASSVNGNGGYTF
TRBJ1-2 TRBV29-1 CSVEEAGTGGGYTF
TRBJ2-2 TRBV6-4 CASSILAGSTGELFF
TRBJ2-3 TRBV24-1 CATSEGGLAGGLDTQYF
TRBJ1-2 TRBV5-4 CASSSDRVRYTF
TRBJ1-6 TRBV19 CASSRDWGPGGESPLHF
TRBJ1-6 TRBV3-1/TRBV3-2 CASSWTGAGSPLHF
TRBJ2-7 TRBV10-3 CAISGQESYEQYF
TRBJ1-1 TRBV19 CASSIGGDGNTEAFF
TRBJ2-1 TRBV12-3/TRBV12-4 CASIKVPGNEQFF
TRBJ1-1 TRBV18 CASSPAGGTEAFF
TRBJ2-7 TRBV19 CASSTGQGPYEQYF
TRBJ2-2 TRBV27 CASSLQGRRTGELFF
TRBJ1-6 TRBV2 CASKTDRDNSPLHF
TRBJ1-5 TRBV30 CAWGQANQPQHF
TRBJ2-1 TRBV3-1/TRBV3-2 CASSQVLAGGYNEQFF
TRBJ1-1 TRBV5-6 CASSWTGRNTEAFF
TRBJ1-6 TRBV30 CALYPRDRYNSPLHF
TRBJ2-7 TRBV7-2 CASSWKLAGGYEQYF